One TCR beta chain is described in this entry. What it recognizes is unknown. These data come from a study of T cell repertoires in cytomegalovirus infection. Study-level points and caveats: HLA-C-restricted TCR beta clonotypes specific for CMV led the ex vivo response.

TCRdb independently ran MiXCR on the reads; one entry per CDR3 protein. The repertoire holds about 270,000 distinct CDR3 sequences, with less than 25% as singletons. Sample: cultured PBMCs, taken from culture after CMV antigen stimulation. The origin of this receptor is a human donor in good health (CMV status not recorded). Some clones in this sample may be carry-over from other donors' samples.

This CDR3 is CASSQDPPRDLPDDEQFF. The CDR3 nucleotides are TGCGCCAGCAGCCAAGATCCCCCGCGGGACTTGCCCGACGATGAGCAGTTCTTC. This chain connects TRBV4-3 to TRBJ2-1, with D possibly TRBD2 on 6 matching bases. Germline CDR1 and CDR2: LGHNA and YSLEER. CDR3 length: 18 residues. Between the trimmed V and J ends, which lost 0 bases and 8 bases, there was a span of 23 bases.